Each of the 27 T cell receptor beta chains below was sequenced from the same sample in a study of blood T cell repertoires in COVID-19 (TCRdb year 2020). To prepare the library, the immunoSEQ multiplex PCR assay was applied. In its TCRdb copy, this immuneACCESS table keeps in-frame sequences only and misses some clones. Where compared with another copy, unresolved V genes explain less than half of these, and the others have no known cause. The sample table records about 190,000 clones; roughly 80% of these occur just once. Of the sample, about a fifth is held by the ten largest clones. The material sequenced was peripheral blood. Every receptor here comes from a human donor in a cohort sampled during active COVID-19.

The J gene is TRBJ1-2, the V gene TRBV6-6, with D tentatively TRBD1 (6 bases). The V and J ends lost 2 bases and 3 bases respectively, with 13 bases between them. The CDR3 extends over 15 amino acids. CDR1 and CDR2 (germline): MNHNY, SVGAGI (reference sequence). Written as DNA, the CDR3 is TGTGCCAGCAGTTACCCGGACAGAGCAGACTATGGCTACACCTTC. This translates into CASSYPDRADYGYTF.

This clone was observed once. V is TRBV27 and J is TRBJ1-6; 8 bases match TRBD1. Losses at the gene ends were 3 bases for V and 13 bases for J; bases not matched to a gene: 8. Germline V CDR1 and CDR2: MNHEY, SMNVEV (reference sequence). The CDR3 is 14 residues long. The CDR3 sequence: CASSFGQGRTPLHF. CDR3 in DNA: TGTGCCAGCAGTTTCGGACAGGGAAGAACGCCCCTCCACTTT.

Written as DNA, the CDR3 is TGTGCCAAGGCGGGGGTGAGGTGGAATCAGCCCCAGCATTTT. Its translation: CAKAGVRWNQPQHF. This sequence joins TRBV6-9 and TRBJ1-5; a possible D gene is TRBD1 (5 bases). The V end lost 10 bases, the J end lost 4 bases, and 17 bases lay between the germline ends. The CDR3 covers 14 residues. The germline V gene encodes CDR1 MNHGY and CDR2 SVAAGI.

The gene calls are TRBV6-5 and TRBJ2-2; D is uncertain. CDR1 and CDR2 from the germline V gene are MNHEY and SVGAGI. The length of the CDR3 is 13 residues. V was trimmed by 7 bases and J by 5 bases, leaving 11 bases between them. CDR3 DNA sequence: TGTGCCAGCAAAACACCTCCTACCGGGGAGCTGTTTTTT. Its translation is CASKTPPTGELFF.

This clone was observed a handful of times. The chain recombines TRBV2 with TRBJ1-4; TRBD1 is a possible D gene (6 bases). The CDR3 spans 14 residues. Germline CDR1 is SNHLY and CDR2 is FYNNEI. The V and J ends lost 6 bases and 5 bases respectively, with 13 bases between them. CDR3 sequence reads: CASRQGRQNEKLFF. CDR3 bases: TGTGCCAGCAGACAGGGACGGCAAAATGAAAAACTGTTTTTT.

The gene calls are TRBV7-2 and TRBJ2-2, with a tentative D call TRBD1 (5 bases). CDR3 length equals 15 residues. V was clipped by 5 bases and J by 0 bases, with 10 bases between them. In germline, CDR1 is SGHTA, CDR2 FQGNSA. In nucleotides, the CDR3 is TGTGCCAGCAGCGTTGACAGCACGAACACCGGGGAGCTGTTTTTT. It yields the protein CASSVDSTNTGELFF.

With respect to this clone: Other DNA sequences in the sample encode the same CDR3. The chain employs TRBV18 and TRBJ1-1; D is perhaps TRBD1 (5 bases). The CDR3 sequence is 14 residues long. V was clipped by 3 bases and J by 1 base, with 9 bases between them. Germline CDR1 reads KGHSH; CDR2 reads LQKENI. DNA for the CDR3: TGTGCCAGCTCACCGGTAGGACAGAACACTGAAGCTTTCTTT. This translates into CASSPVGQNTEAFF.

This clone came up once. The DNA for the CDR3 is TGTGCCAGCAGTACAACCGGGACAGGGTTCTACGAGCAGTACTTC. As protein: CASSTTGTGFYEQYF. The chain is built from TRBV28 and TRBJ2-7; TRBD1 aligns across 9 bases. J was trimmed by 3 bases and V by 5 bases; bases with no gene match: 8. Per the germline V gene, CDR1 is MDHEN and CDR2 is SYDVKM. There are 15 residues in the CDR3.

V and J are TRBV28 and TRBJ2-1; tentatively, D is TRBD2 (6 bases). Per the germline V gene, CDR1 is MDHEN and CDR2 is SYDVKM. Trimming took 2 bases from V and 7 from J, leaving 9 bases between them. The CDR3 extends over 13 amino acids. The CDR3 DNA reads as TGTGCCAGCAGTTTAGCGGGAAGGAATGAGCAGTTCTTC. This codes for CASSLAGRNEQFF.

The chain recombines TRBV3-1 (or the pseudogene TRBV3-2) with TRBJ1-5; D unclear. Trimming stripped 1 base from V and 5 bases from J, with 15 bases between. The CDR3 is 16 residues long. The germline V gene has CDR1 LGHDT and CDR2 YNNKEL (reference sequence). CDR3 residues: CASSQGALGGDQPQHF. The CDR3 DNA reads as TGTGCCAGCAGCCAAGGAGCCTTGGGAGGCGATCAGCCCCAGCATTTT.

The chain employs TRBV5-1 and TRBJ2-3, with TRBD2 matching over 8 bases. Per the germline V gene, CDR1 is SGHRS and CDR2 is YFSETQ. With V trimmed by 0 bases and J by 0 bases, 6 bases remained unmatched. This CDR3 has 17 amino acids. The CDR3 nucleotides are TGCGCCAGCAGCTTGGGAACTCGCGGGGGGAGCACAGATACGCAGTATTTT. Its protein product is CASSLGTRGGSTDTQYF.

In its sample, this clone was seen once. J is TRBJ2-7 and V is TRBV28; 8 bases align to TRBD2. Per germline, CDR1 MDHEN and CDR2 SYDVKM. The CDR3 has 15 residues. With 7 bases clipped from V and 4 bases from J, the junction kept 12 bases outside the gene matches. CDR3 coding DNA: TGTGCCAGCACCACCCCGGGGACTAGTACTTACGAGCAGTACTTC. Translated: CASTTPGTSTYEQYF.

This clone has a single count. The chain links TRBV7-2 to TRBJ2-7; TRBD2 matches at 8 bases. V was clipped by 3 bases and J by 4 bases; unmatched bases: 5. This CDR3 comprises 14 residues. From germline, CDR1 is SGHTA and CDR2 FQGNSA. In DNA form, the CDR3 reads TGTGCCAGCAGCTTTAGCGGGAATAAGTACGAGCAGTACTTC. Translated, it gives CASSFSGNKYEQYF.

V and J are TRBV3-1 (or the pseudogene TRBV3-2) and TRBJ1-2; TRBD1 matches 7 bases. Germline trimming cut 1 base from V and 3 bases from J; bases unmatched to any gene: 5. Per the germline V gene, CDR1 is LGHDT and CDR2 is YNNKEL (reference sequence). This CDR3 contains 15 residues. CDR3 region: CASSQGTGGYYGYTF. The CDR3 nucleotides are TGTGCCAGCAGCCAAGGGACAGGAGGATACTATGGCTACACCTTC.

The rearrangement joins TRBV15 to TRBJ1-4; 10 bases are shared with TRBD1. The V gene end was trimmed by 3 bases and the J gene end by 6 bases; junction bases not matched to a gene: 10. The CDR3 contains 17 residues. Germline V gene lookup returns CDR1 LNHNV and CDR2 YYDKDF (reference sequence). CDR3 in DNA: TGTGCCACCAGCAGCCTTGGGGGAGGGACAGGGGATGAAAAACTGTTTTTT. Protein: CATSSLGGGTGDEKLFF.

The CDR3 reads CASTKGQGASEAFF. The CDR3 DNA sequence: TGTGCCAGCACGAAGGGACAGGGGGCATCTGAAGCTTTCTTT. The chain joins TRBV9 to TRBJ1-1; 12 bases align to TRBD1. The V and J ends lost 6 bases and 6 bases, in that order; junction bases with no gene match: 6. The CDR3 consists of 14 residues. Germline-derived CDR1 and CDR2 are SGDLS and YYNGEE.

The rearrangement joins TRBV14 to TRBJ1-6, with D possibly matching TRBD1 (5 bases). In germline, CDR1 is SGHDN, CDR2 FVKESK. The CDR3 is 16 amino acids. Trimming shortened V by 1 base and J by 6 bases, and 13 bases separated the two germline ends. Here the CDR3 DNA reads TGTGCCAGCAGCCAAGTCGGGGGTCGAGGTAATTCACCCCTCCACTTT. Its translation: CASSQVGGRGNSPLHF.

This clone was recorded a few times. The chain combines TRBV6-5 with TRBJ1-4; D possibly corresponds to TRBD1 (6 bases). The CDR3 is 13 amino acids. V was cut by 9 bases and J by 8 bases, with 16 bases left in between. Germline CDR1 is MNHEY and CDR2 is SVGAGI. The CDR3 reads CASGQRRREKLFF. The CDR3 bases are TGTGCCAGTGGACAGAGAAGGAGGGAAAAACTGTTTTTT.

This clone has more than one count but fewer than ten. The J gene is TRBJ1-5, the V gene TRBV19, with 7 bases that match TRBD1. The CDR3 loop spans 13 amino acids. Germline V gene sequence: CDR1 LNHDA, CDR2 SQIVND (reference sequence). With V trimmed by 8 bases and J by 4 bases, 5 bases remained unmatched. The CDR3 reads CASGWDRNQPQHF. The DNA for the CDR3 is TGTGCCAGTGGCTGGGACAGAAATCAGCCCCAGCATTTT.

This clone showed up just once. The chain recombines TRBV12-3 or TRBV12-4 with TRBJ1-1; D ambiguous. The CDR3 consists of 11 residues. The V end was cut by 7 bases, the J end by 4 bases, with 7 bases between. Here the CDR3 reads CASTVLTEAFF. The CDR3, as DNA: TGTGCCAGCACGGTCCTCACTGAAGCTTTCTTT.

CDR3 coding DNA: TGTGCCAGCAGCTTAGGGGCTACCCCCTCAACTAATGAAAAACTGTTTTTT. Its translation is CASSLGATPSTNEKLFF. The chain has TRBV5-5 and TRBJ1-4, with D possibly being TRBD1 (5 bases). Trimming pared 2 bases from V and 0 bases from J, leaving 14 bases between. The length of the CDR3 is 17 residues. Germline CDR1 and CDR2: SGHKS and YYEKEE (reference sequence).

V usage is TRBV5-8 and J usage is TRBJ1-5, with TRBD1 as a possible D gene (5 bases). Trimming pared 4 bases from V and 4 bases from J, leaving 15 bases between. The germline V gene has CDR1 SGHTS and CDR2 YDEGEE. The CDR3 extends over 15 amino acids. DNA for the CDR3: TGTGCCAGCAGCCCCAGGGTATCGAGGAATCAGCCCCAGCATTTT. Translating gives CASSPRVSRNQPQHF.

The chain couples TRBV28 to TRBJ2-7; no definite D call. Trimming left V 4 bases short and J 3 bases short, with 13 bases between. The germline V gene has CDR1 MDHEN and CDR2 SYDVKM. The CDR3 spans 14 residues. The CDR3 spells CASSSGGPLYEQYF. The CDR3 DNA is TGTGCCAGCAGTTCCGGCGGTCCTCTCTACGAGCAGTACTTC. Looking up the rest from reference TRBV28 and TRBJ2-7 gives the full variable domain: DVKVTQSSRYLVKRTGEKVFLECVQDMDHENMFWYRQDPGLGLRLIYFSYDVKMKEKGDIPEGYSVSREKKERFSLILESASTNQTSMYLCASSSGGPLYEQYFGPGTRLTVT.

This chain uses TRBV5-4 with TRBJ2-1, with 7 bases matching TRBD2. This CDR3 contains 17 residues. V dropped 0 bases and J dropped 7; count of bases not matched to a gene: 13. Germline V gene data show CDR1 as SGHNT and CDR2 as YYREEE (reference sequence). CDR3 amino acids: CASSLGGGGGPQNEQFF. As DNA, the CDR3 is TGTGCCAGCAGCTTGGGCGGTGGGGGGGGACCCCAGAATGAGCAGTTCTTC.

The chain couples TRBV7-3 to TRBJ2-2; a possible D gene is TRBD2 (5 bases). Looked up from germline, CDR1 is SGHTA and CDR2 is FQGTGA. V was cut by 5 bases and J by 8 bases, with 9 bases left in between. CDR3 size: 12 residues. Here the CDR3 reads CASSLALGELFF. The CDR3 DNA reads TGTGCCAGCAGCCTAGCCCTGGGGGAGCTGTTTTTT.

The chain couples TRBV9 to TRBJ2-7; D gene unclear. The CDR3 sequence is 15 residues long. Trimming pared 0 bases from V and 3 bases from J, leaving 13 bases between. From germline, CDR1 is SGDLS and CDR2 YYNGEE. In DNA, the CDR3 is TGTGCCAGCAGCGTAGGGCCAGATCCGATCTACGAGCAGTACGTC. Protein product: CASSVGPDPIYEQYV.

V is TRBV30 and J is TRBJ1-2; tentatively, D is TRBD1 (5 bases). V was cut by 3 bases and J by 0 bases, with 8 bases left in between. Looked up from germline, CDR1 is GTSNPN and CDR2 is SVGIG (reference sequence). This CDR3 spans 13 amino acids. CDR3 DNA sequence: TGTGCCTGGAGCCCGGGGGCTAACTATGGCTACACCTTC. Encoded protein: CAWSPGANYGYTF. The full variable domain, rest sourced from reference TRBV30 and TRBJ1-2, is SQTIHQWPATLVQPVGSPLSLECTVEGTSNPNLYWYRQAAGRGLQLLFYSVGIGQISSEVPQNLSASRPQDRQFILSSKKLLLSDSGFYLCAWSPGANYGYTFGSGTRLTVV.